The present TCR beta chain was sequenced within a study of T cell repertoires in cytomegalovirus infection. About the study: Both CMV infection and a matching HLA type were indicated by public TCR beta signatures.

CDR1 and CDR2 (germline): SGHVS, FNYEAQ. V gave up 3 bases and J gave up 6 bases; unmatched junction bases: 4. The CDR3 totals 15 residues. TCRdb called the reads again in MiXCR, with one record for every CDR3 protein. The sample lists about 700,000 distinct CDR3 sequences, around a third occurring once. This clonotype came up once. What it recognizes is unknown. This receptor was taken from a human donor in good health (CMV status not recorded). Some clones in this sample may be carry-over from other donors' samples. This chain links TRBV7-6 with TRBJ2-1; 11 bases match TRBD1. Sequenced here: cultured PBMCs, sampled from culture after CMV antigen stimulation. In DNA form, the CDR3 reads TGTGCCAGCAGCTTTGGGACAGGGGGAAGCAATGAGCAGTTCTTC. This encodes CASSFGTGGSNEQFF.